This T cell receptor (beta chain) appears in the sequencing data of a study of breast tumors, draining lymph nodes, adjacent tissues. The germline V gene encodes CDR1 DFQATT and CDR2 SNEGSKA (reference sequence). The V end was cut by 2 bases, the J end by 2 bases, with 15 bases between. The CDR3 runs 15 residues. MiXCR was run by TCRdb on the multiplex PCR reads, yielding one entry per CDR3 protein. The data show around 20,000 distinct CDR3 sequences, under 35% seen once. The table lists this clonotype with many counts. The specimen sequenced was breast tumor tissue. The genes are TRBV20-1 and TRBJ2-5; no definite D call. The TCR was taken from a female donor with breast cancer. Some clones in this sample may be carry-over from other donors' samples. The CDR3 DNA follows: TGCAGTGCTAGACTCCAGTCGCCTTTACAAGAGACCCAGTACTTC. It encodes CSARLQSPLQETQYF.